Following are 31 T cell receptor beta chains from one sample sequenced in a study of blood T cell repertoires in COVID-19. Here immunoSEQ multiplex PCR was the method, and the copy in TCRdb shows in-frame clones only, minus some. The sample contains fewer than 350,000 clones, about 85% of which appear only once. Material for sequencing was PBMCs or T cells enriched from blood (not recorded which). The receptors here all came from a woman between 50 and 59 years old who had recovered from COVID-19.

The chain is built from TRBV29-1 and TRBJ2-3; 12 bases align to TRBD1. Germline loops: CDR1 SQVTM, CDR2 ANQGSEA. Losses at the gene ends were 6 bases for V and 10 bases for J; bases not matched to a gene: 11. The CDR3 contains 14 residues. The CDR3 DNA reads TGCAGCGTAGGGACAGGGGGCGAAGTGTGGGCGCAGTATTTT. This sequence encodes CSVGTGGEVWAQYF.

The chain employs TRBV18 and TRBJ2-7; 8 bases fit TRBD2. The CDR3 sequence is 11 residues long. V shed 6 bases and J 5 bases; nucleotides not matched to a gene: 0. Germline CDR1 is KGHSH and CDR2 is LQKENI. The CDR3 bases are TGTGCCAGCTCGCGGGGGGACGAGCAGTACTTC. Translation gives CASSRGDEQYF.

V and J are TRBV30 and TRBJ1-3, with a tentative D call TRBD1 (5 bases). Trimming pared 0 bases from V and 2 bases from J, leaving 11 bases between. CDR1 is GTSNPN, CDR2 SVGIG, per germline (reference sequence). The CDR3 extends over 15 amino acids. CDR3 DNA sequence: TGTGCCTGGAGTGTAGGGTCAGGGCCTGGAAACACCATATATTTT. This codes for CAWSVGSGPGNTIYF. The complete variable domain, with remaining parts taken from reference TRBV30 and TRBJ1-3, reads SQTIHQWPATLVQPVGSPLSLECTVEGTSNPNLYWYRQAAGRGLQLLFYSVGIGQISSEVPQNLSASRPQDRQFILSSKKLLLSDSGFYLCAWSVGSGPGNTIYFGEGSWLTVV.

The chain has TRBV19 and TRBJ1-4, with a tentative D call TRBD1 (5 bases). With 8 bases removed from V and 2 bases from J, the gap between germline ends came to 12 bases. Germline V gene data show CDR1 as LNHDA and CDR2 as SQIVND (reference sequence). The CDR3 totals 14 residues. CDR3 residues: CASRGVRTNEKLFF. In nucleotides, the CDR3 is TGTGCCAGTCGGGGGGTACGCACTAATGAAAAACTGTTTTTT.

The chain couples TRBV14 to TRBJ2-6, with 7 bases identical to TRBD1. Germline CDR1 reads SGHDN; CDR2 reads FVKESK. The CDR3 contains 18 residues. Trimming cost V 4 bases and J 0 bases; bases outside gene matches: 9. DNA of the CDR3: TGTGCCAGCAGCCGTCGACAGGGTACATCCTCTGGGGCCAACGTCCTGACTTTC. This gives the protein CASSRRQGTSSGANVLTF.

The chain uses TRBV5-4 and TRBJ2-2; TRBD2 aligns across 10 bases. From germline, CDR1 is SGHNT and CDR2 YYREEE (reference sequence). Trimming removed 4 bases from V and 4 bases from J; junction bases left unmatched: 7. The CDR3 is 16 amino acids. The CDR3 DNA follows: TGTGCCAGCAGCGTCGGGACTAGCGTTACCACCGGGGAGCTGTTTTTT. Translation: CASSVGTSVTTGELFF.

With regard to this clone: A far larger clone differs by one base, so this is likely a read error. The CDR3 is CASSPTSGSFYEQYF. For the CDR3, the DNA is TGTGCCAGCAGCCCGACTAGCGGGAGTTTCTACGAGCAGTACTTC. V is TRBV6-5 and J is TRBJ2-7; 12 positions agree with TRBD2. The CDR3 is 15 residues long. The germline gives CDR1 MNHEY, CDR2 SVGAGI. V lost 6 bases to trimming and J lost 3 bases; unmatched junction nucleotides: 6.

This rearrangement joins TRBV29-1 to TRBJ2-1; D uncertain. The length of the CDR3 is 14 residues. The germline V gene has CDR1 SQVTM and CDR2 ANQGSEA. The V end was cut by 3 bases, the J end by 0 bases, with 9 bases between. As DNA, the CDR3 is TGCAGCGTTGATCAGGTTGTCTCCTACAATGAGCAGTTCTTC. It specifies CSVDQVVSYNEQFF.

The J gene is TRBJ2-5, the V gene TRBV7-2; D is undetermined. The CDR3 extends over 12 amino acids. V was pared by 5 bases and J by 7 bases, with 11 bases between. Germline values: CDR1 SGHTA, CDR2 FQGNSA. The CDR3 DNA follows: TGTGCCAGCAGCCCCCCCTCTCGGACCCAGTACTTC. It specifies CASSPPSRTQYF.

The rearrangement joins TRBV30 to TRBJ1-5, with 8 bases fitting TRBD1. This CDR3 spans 13 amino acids. V was pared by 2 bases and J by 4 bases, with 1 base of the junction left unmatched. From germline, CDR1 is GTSNPN and CDR2 SVGIG (reference sequence). DNA for the CDR3: TGTGCCTGGAGTAGGGACAGGAATCAGCCCCAGCATTTT. Protein product: CAWSRDRNQPQHF.

The chain combines TRBV28 with TRBJ2-7; 8 nucleotides align to TRBD2. The V gene end was trimmed by 6 bases and the J gene end by 0 bases; junction bases not matched to a gene: 4. The CDR3 sequence is 14 residues long. From germline, CDR1 is MDHEN and CDR2 SYDVKM. CDR3 sequence (DNA): TGTGCCAGCAGACAGCGGGGGAGCTCCTACGAGCAGTACTTC. It is translated as CASRQRGSSYEQYF.

The rearrangement joins TRBV5-1 to TRBJ2-5, with 12 bases fitting TRBD2. Per the germline V gene, CDR1 is SGHRS and CDR2 is YFSETQ. The J segment lost 1 base and the V segment lost 4 bases, leaving 14 bases of the junction unmatched. CDR3 size: 19 residues. The CDR3 is CASSTTRLAGARIQETQYF. Here the CDR3 DNA reads TGCGCCAGCAGCACTACCCGACTAGCGGGGGCCAGGATCCAAGAGACCCAGTACTTC.

The chain carries TRBV5-1 and TRBJ1-2, with 7 bases lining up with TRBD1. With 4 bases clipped from V and 0 bases from J, the junction kept 3 bases outside the gene matches. CDR1 and CDR2 (germline): SGHRS, YFSETQ. The length of the CDR3 is 14 residues. The CDR3 DNA reads as TGCGCCAGCAGCGATCAGGGGGCTAACTATGGCTACACCTTC. Protein: CASSDQGANYGYTF. Combining the CDR3 with reference TRBV5-1 and TRBJ1-2 gives the whole variable domain KAGVTQTPRYLIKTRGQQVTLSCSPISGHRSVSWYQQTPGQGLQFLFEYFSETQRNKGNFPGRFSGRQFSNSRSEMNVSTLELGDSALYLCASSDQGANYGYTFGSGTRLTVV.

V usage is TRBV10-3 and J usage is TRBJ1-5; possible D gene TRBD1, 6 bases. Germline V gene sequence: CDR1 ENHRY, CDR2 SYGVKD. The CDR3 has 15 amino acids. V was pared by 3 bases and J by 0 bases, with 9 bases between. The CDR3 DNA reads TGTGCCATCAGTGACGCAGGGGATAGCAATCAGCCCCAGCATTTT. It codes for CAISDAGDSNQPQHF.

The chain has TRBV7-2 and TRBJ2-5, with a tentative D call TRBD1 (5 bases). The CDR3 runs 13 residues. V lost 2 bases and J lost 4, with 8 bases in between. Germline CDR1 SGHTA, CDR2 FQGNSA. The CDR3 reads CASSLRQPETQYF. The DNA for the CDR3 is TGTGCCAGCAGCTTACGACAGCCAGAGACCCAGTACTTC.

This rearrangement joins TRBV7-8 to TRBJ2-2; the D is unclear. Germline values: CDR1 SGHVS, CDR2 FQNEAQ. The CDR3 has 12 amino acids. V gave up 5 bases and J gave up 3 bases, with 4 bases separating them. This CDR3 is CASSPYTGELFF. CDR3 nucleotide sequence: TGTGCCAGCAGCCCTTACACCGGGGAGCTGTTTTTT.

This chain joins TRBV15 and TRBJ1-1, with 10 bases lining up with TRBD1. Per germline, CDR1 LNHNV and CDR2 YYDKDF (reference sequence). The CDR3 contains 15 residues. The V gene end was trimmed by 3 bases and the J gene end by 5 bases; junction bases not matched to a gene: 6. CDR3 protein: CATSSDRGRGTEAFF. In DNA, the CDR3 is TGTGCCACCAGCAGTGACAGGGGGCGTGGGACTGAAGCTTTCTTT.

This clone was seen once. The chain joins TRBV6-5 to TRBJ1-1; TRBD1 matches at 8 bases. In germline, CDR1 is MNHEY, CDR2 SVGAGI. V shed 2 bases, J shed 2 bases, and the junction held 7 bases outside the gene matches. This CDR3 has 16 amino acids. CDR3 sequence (DNA): TGTGCCAGCAGTTACCTTCCAGGACAGGGAAACACTGAAGCTTTCTTT. It yields the protein CASSYLPGQGNTEAFF.

This clone was picked up one time. V usage is TRBV12-5 and J usage is TRBJ1-1; possibly TRBD1 for D (5 bases). Trimming shortened V by 4 bases and J by 1 base, and 22 bases separated the two germline ends. Germline assignment: CDR1 LGHNT and CDR2 FRNRAP. The CDR3 length is 18 residues. The CDR3 is CASGSRESRAVSNTEAFF. In DNA form, the CDR3 reads TGTGCTAGTGGTTCCCGTGAGTCCAGGGCGGTTTCGAACACTGAAGCTTTCTTT.

The chain has TRBV5-4 and TRBJ2-5, with D possibly being TRBD2 (6 bases). The CDR3 extends over 14 amino acids. Trimming stripped 4 bases from V and 10 bases from J, with 20 bases between. From germline, CDR1 is SGHNT and CDR2 YYREEE (reference sequence). CDR3 residues: CASSHWGLQEDQYF. Written as DNA, the CDR3 is TGTGCCAGCAGCCACTGGGGACTCCAGGAGGACCAGTACTTC.

V gene TRBV7-9 combines with J gene TRBJ1-6, with a tentative D call TRBD1 (6 bases). V lost 0 bases, J lost 15 bases, and 12 bases lay in between. Germline CDR1 is SEHNR and CDR2 is FQNEAQ (reference sequence). The CDR3 length is 13 residues. In DNA, the CDR3 is TGTGCCAGCAGCTTAGCGGGACATCTTATCCTCCACTTT. This sequence encodes CASSLAGHLILHF.

The chain joins TRBV24-1 to TRBJ2-1; 9 bases are shared with TRBD2. Germline V gene data show CDR1 as KGHDR and CDR2 as SFDVKD. The J segment lost 0 bases and the V segment lost 4 bases, leaving 3 bases of the junction unmatched. This CDR3 region has 16 residues. This chain's CDR3 is CATSDAGGNSYNEQFF. The CDR3 DNA follows: TGTGCCACCAGTGACGCGGGAGGGAACTCCTACAATGAGCAGTTCTTC.

The chain uses TRBV15 and TRBJ1-4; 7 bases map to TRBD1. CDR3 length: 15 amino acids. Looked up from germline, CDR1 is LNHNV and CDR2 is YYDKDF (reference sequence). Trimming took 2 bases from V and 4 from J; bases not matched to a gene: 4. Here the CDR3 reads CATSRRTGHNEKLFF. The CDR3 DNA is TGTGCCACCAGCAGAAGGACAGGACATAATGAAAAACTGTTTTTT.

The chain employs TRBV28 and TRBJ1-2, with D possibly TRBD1 on 5 matching bases. Trimming stripped 6 bases from V and 4 bases from J, with 12 bases between. The CDR3 spans 13 residues. Germline V gene sequence: CDR1 MDHEN, CDR2 SYDVKM. The CDR3 nucleotides read TGTGCCAGCAGGCAGACAGACCTCTATGGCTACACCTTC. It specifies CASRQTDLYGYTF.

This clone has only a few counts. The chain employs TRBV27 and TRBJ1-5; D not certain. Trimming cost V 6 bases and J 7 bases, with 19 bases left between them. Germline V CDR1 and CDR2: MNHEY, SMNVEV (reference sequence). This CDR3 is 15 amino acids long. DNA for the CDR3: TGTGCCAGCAGGCCAGAAGGTGGGCTTGAGCAGCCCCAGCATTTT. As protein: CASRPEGGLEQPQHF.

This clone was seen only once. The CDR3 DNA reads as TGCAGCGTTGGAACGGGGGATGATGAGCAGTTCTTC. It translates to CSVGTGDDEQFF. The V gene is TRBV29-1, the J gene TRBJ2-1; possibly TRBD2 for D (6 bases). This CDR3 is 12 amino acids long. In germline, CDR1 is SQVTM, CDR2 ANQGSEA. V lost 4 bases and J 8 bases, leaving 12 bases between the germline ends.

The V call is TRBV20-1, the J call TRBJ2-7; no clear D. Germline loops: CDR1 DFQATT, CDR2 SNEGSKA (reference sequence). The V end was cut by 6 bases, the J end by 6 bases, with 12 bases between. The CDR3 loop spans 11 amino acids. Written as DNA, the CDR3 is TGCAGTGCCCCGGTTGGGCCCGAGCAGTACTTC. It translates to CSAPVGPEQYF.

The V and J genes are TRBV12-5 and TRBJ2-2; the match to TRBD2 covers 8 bases. The CDR3 has 16 residues. Germline V gene sequence: CDR1 LGHNT, CDR2 FRNRAP. Trimming at V came to 7 bases and at J to 0 bases, leaving 7 bases not matched to a gene. CDR3 in DNA: TGTGCTAGTGCCGCGGGAGCGGGGGCGAACACCGGGGAGCTGTTTTTT. It codes for CASAAGAGANTGELFF.

On this clone itself: Additional DNA sequences in this sample encode the identical CDR3. This chain uses TRBV18 with TRBJ2-7, with D perhaps matching TRBD2 (6 bases). Germline-derived CDR1 and CDR2 are KGHSH and LQKENI. V lost 3 bases and J lost 7, with 10 bases in between. This CDR3 is built from 12 residues. In DNA form, the CDR3 reads TGTGCCAGCTCACCCCCCGGAGGGGAGCAGTACTTC. As protein: CASSPPGGEQYF.

V is TRBV15 and J is TRBJ2-3; 8 bases are shared with TRBD2. The length of the CDR3 is 15 residues. Trimming cost V 5 bases and J 0 bases; bases outside gene matches: 4. Germline CDR1 reads LNHNV; CDR2 reads YYDKDF (reference sequence). The CDR3: CATSWERGSTDTQYF. The CDR3 DNA reads TGTGCCACCAGCTGGGAGCGGGGGAGCACAGATACGCAGTATTTT.

This clone appeared once. The chain is built from TRBV9 and TRBJ2-2, with 7 bases identical to TRBD1. The V and J ends lost 0 bases and 5 bases, in that order; junction bases with no gene match: 7. Germline assignment: CDR1 SGDLS and CDR2 YYNGEE. CDR3 size: 16 residues. This CDR3 is CASSVGGRGRTGELFF. In nucleotides, the CDR3 is TGTGCCAGCAGCGTAGGCGGTAGGGGGCGGACCGGGGAGCTGTTTTTT.